The T cell receptor (beta chain) described here comes from a study of response to subunit inactivated influenza vaccine. Study findings and constraints: Authors suggested that a seasonal influenza vaccination recruits few new T cells each time.

TCRdb ran MiXCR on the RT-PCR reads and lists one entry per CDR3 protein. The repertoire holds roughly 570,000 distinct CDR3 sequences, with 10% to 15% as singletons. V lost 6 bases, J lost 5 bases, and 7 bases stayed unmatched. This CDR3 has 13 amino acids. Germline CDR1 and CDR2: DFQATT and SNEGSKA (reference sequence). Concerning this clonotype itself: The target antigen is unknown.

The sequence derives from a man aged 50 to 60 who received an inactivated influenza vaccine. The specimen was PBMCs from blood, collected 40 to 50 days after vaccination. The V gene is TRBV20-1, the J gene TRBJ2-5; 9 bases match TRBD1. The CDR3 spells CSAPGQGTETQYF. Here the CDR3 DNA reads TGCAGTGCGCCGGGACAGGGAACGGAGACCCAGTACTTC.